These T cell receptor beta chains were read from a single sample in a study of identical twins. TCRdb re-analysed the 5' RACE reads in MiXCR, keeping a single row per CDR3 protein. This table holds fewer than 550,000 distinct CDR3 sequences, roughly an eighth found once. The same data also went into a second study, on yellow fever vaccine responses in identical twins.

The specimen sequenced was CD4+ T cells sorted from blood. The receptors shown here come from a woman younger than 35 in good health. Each CDR3 is given with its conserved first and last residue. A D gene is named only where the DNA matches it firmly. For some rows the clone size is stated as once, few or many, or as a class when expanded; others skip it.

v_gene	j_gene	d_gene	abundance	CDR3aa	CDR3nt
TRBV7-9	TRBJ2-1	-	-	CASSSRAETYEQFF	TGTGCCAGCAGCTCGAGGGCTGAAACTTATGAGCAGTTCTTC
TRBV28	TRBJ2-7	TRBD1	few	CAGGTGGIEQYF	TGTGCCGGGGGGACAGGGGGCATCGAGCAGTACTTC
TRBV10-3	TRBJ2-7	TRBD1	few	CAISNRDRSSYEQYF	TGTGCCATCAGTAACCGGGACAGGAGCTCCTACGAGCAGTACTTC
TRBV5-6	TRBJ2-3	TRBD2	many	CASSFGLANTDTQYF	TGTGCCAGCAGCTTTGGACTAGCGAACACAGATACGCAGTATTTT
TRBV5-1	TRBJ2-5	TRBD2	many	CASSLGRGGQETQYF	TGCGCCAGCAGCTTGGGCCGGGGGGGCCAAGAGACCCAGTACTTC
TRBV28	TRBJ2-3	-	few	CASSLRGGSGTQYF	TGTGCCAGCAGTTTAAGAGGGGGGTCAGGTACGCAGTATTTT
TRBV19	TRBJ2-1	TRBD2	-	CASSIFPSGSYNEQFF	TGTGCCAGTAGTATTTTCCCTAGCGGGAGTTACAATGAGCAGTTCTTC
TRBV12-3/TRBV12-4	TRBJ2-5	-	many	CASSFRAQETQYF	TGTGCCAGCAGCTTTAGGGCCCAAGAGACCCAGTACTTC
TRBV29-1	TRBJ2-7	TRBD1	-	CSVVRQGVDEQYF	TGCAGCGTTGTCCGCCAGGGGGTGGACGAGCAGTACTTC
TRBV28	TRBJ2-7	TRBD1	-	CASTGQTFYEQYF	TGTGCCAGCACGGGACAGACCTTTTACGAGCAGTACTTC
TRBV28	TRBJ2-7	TRBD1	-	CASRPGTGYEQYF	TGTGCCAGCAGACCAGGGACAGGGTACGAGCAGTACTTC
TRBV18	TRBJ2-7	TRBD1	few	CASSPLSGGQVGSEQYF	TGTGCCAGCTCACCACTCTCTGGGGGACAGGTTGGCTCCGAGCAGTACTTC
TRBV7-6	TRBJ1-2	TRBD1	few	CASSASRDRSVGYTF	TGTGCCAGCAGCGCGTCCCGGGACAGGAGCGTAGGCTACACCTTC
TRBV27	TRBJ1-4	-	-	CASSQLRGGGEKLFF	TGTGCCAGCAGTCAACTCAGGGGAGGCGGGGAAAAACTGTTTTTT
TRBV18	TRBJ2-1	-	-	CASSPLSQGLGNEQFF	TGTGCCAGCTCACCTCTCTCACAGGGACTTGGCAATGAGCAGTTCTTC
TRBV25-1	TRBJ2-7	-	few	CASSEWGAYEQYF	TGTGCCAGCAGTGAATGGGGAGCCTACGAGCAGTACTTC
TRBV14	TRBJ2-3	-	-	CASSQRAGSIRTDTQYF	TGTGCCAGCAGCCAAAGAGCCGGGAGCATCAGGACAGATACGCAGTATTTT
TRBV12-3/TRBV12-4	TRBJ2-7	TRBD1	many	CASSPRDSTYEQYF	TGTGCCAGCAGCCCCCGGGACAGTACCTACGAGCAGTACTTC
TRBV5-1	TRBJ2-1	-	-	CASSTGGGSNEQFF	TGCGCCAGCAGCACCGGTGGAGGTTCCAATGAGCAGTTCTTC
TRBV5-1	TRBJ2-3	TRBD2	-	CASSIKAGASVWGPDTQYF	TGCGCCAGCAGCATAAAAGCGGGGGCCTCCGTCTGGGGCCCAGATACGCAGTATTTT
TRBV27	TRBJ2-1	-	-	CASSQPGRVLHNEQFF	TGTGCCAGCAGCCAACCCGGCCGGGTCCTACACAATGAGCAGTTCTTC
TRBV20-1	TRBJ2-3	TRBD2	-	CSASSLAGVSTDTQYF	TGCAGTGCTAGTAGTCTGGCGGGAGTGAGTACAGATACGCAGTATTTT
TRBV6-2/TRBV6-3	TRBJ2-4	TRBD1	few	CASRPGTALAKNIQYF	TGTGCCAGCAGACCCGGGACAGCTCTAGCCAAAAACATTCAGTACTTC
TRBV3-1	TRBJ2-5	-	-	CASSQFMGETQYF	TGTGCCAGCAGCCAATTTATGGGGGAGACCCAGTACTTC
TRBV20-1	TRBJ2-1	-	few	CSAKPFSGSPLNEQFF	TGCAGTGCTAAGCCCTTTTCGGGGTCGCCTCTCAATGAGCAGTTCTTC
TRBV5-1	TRBJ2-1	-	-	CATSPEGSYNEQFF	TGCGCCACCTCTCCGGAGGGCTCCTACAATGAGCAGTTCTTC
TRBV6-5	TRBJ2-3	TRBD2	-	CASSYRLAGEDTQYF	TGTGCCAGCAGTTATCGACTAGCGGGGGAAGATACGCAGTATTTT
TRBV20-1	TRBJ2-2	TRBD2	-	CSASRPSGGTGELFF	TGCAGTGCTAGTAGGCCTAGCGGGGGAACCGGGGAGCTGTTTTTT
TRBV7-8	TRBJ2-2	-	-	CASLGGGTGELFF	TGTGCCAGCTTAGGGGGGGGCACCGGGGAGCTGTTTTTT
TRBV18	TRBJ2-1	-	-	CASSPETLLYNEQFF	TGTGCCAGCTCACCAGAGACATTGCTGTACAATGAGCAGTTCTTC
TRBV12-5	TRBJ2-1	TRBD2	-	CASGLVLGTSGREVNEQFF	TGTGCTAGTGGTTTGGTCCTTGGGACTAGCGGGAGGGAGGTCAATGAGCAGTTCTTC
TRBV5-6	TRBJ2-1	-	many	CASSLESGRRTYNEQFF	TGTGCCAGCAGCTTGGAAAGCGGGCGGAGGACCTACAATGAGCAGTTCTTC
TRBV20-1	TRBJ2-3	-	many	CSANEGTDTQYF	TGCAGTGCTAATGAGGGCACAGATACGCAGTATTTT
TRBV5-4	TRBJ2-3	-	-	CASEHSKRKDTQYF	TGTGCCAGCGAGCACTCAAAACGGAAAGATACGCAGTATTTT
TRBV3-1	TRBJ1-1	-	-	CASSQVEGVAFF	TGTGCCAGCAGCCAAGTTGAAGGGGTGGCTTTCTTT
TRBV5-6	TRBJ2-1	TRBD2	-	CASSWGSGGGNEQFF	TGTGCCAGCAGCTGGGGCAGCGGGGGGGGCAATGAGCAGTTCTTC
TRBV20-1	TRBJ2-7	-	-	CSARTSPYEQYF	TGCAGTGCTAGGACTAGTCCCTACGAGCAGTACTTC
TRBV11-3	TRBJ2-2	-	few	CASSQDWARGTGELFF	TGTGCCAGCAGCCAAGACTGGGCCCGGGGCACCGGGGAGCTGTTTTTT
TRBV20-1	TRBJ1-5	-	few	CSATDELPSNQPQHF	TGCAGTGCTACTGACGAGCTTCCTAGCAATCAGCCCCAGCATTTT
TRBV25-1	TRBJ2-7	-	few	CASSPYGQIYEQYF	TGTGCCAGCAGTCCCTATGGACAGATATACGAGCAGTACTTC
TRBV28	TRBJ2-3	TRBD2	many	CASSRLAGGTDTQYF	TGTGCCAGCAGCCGACTAGCGGGGGGGACAGATACGCAGTATTTT
TRBV5-1	TRBJ1-2	-	-	CASSTETGYYGYTF	TGCGCCAGCAGCACCGAAACAGGGTACTATGGCTACACCTTC
TRBV11-2	TRBJ2-2	-	few	CASDWGTSTGELFF	TGTGCCAGTGACTGGGGGACGAGCACCGGGGAGCTGTTTTTT
TRBV3-1	TRBJ2-7	-	few	CASSQDWGEQYF	TGTGCCAGCAGCCAAGACTGGGGTGAGCAGTACTTC
TRBV20-1	TRBJ2-3	-	few	CSAPLQGPDTQYF	TGCAGTGCTCCCCTTCAGGGGCCAGATACGCAGTATTTT
TRBV9	TRBJ2-5	TRBD2	many	CASSPRTSGQETQYF	TGTGCCAGCAGCCCCAGGACTAGCGGCCAAGAGACCCAGTACTTC
TRBV15	TRBJ2-7	TRBD2	few	CATSLAGVGAYEQYF	TGTGCCACGTCCCTAGCGGGAGTCGGGGCCTACGAGCAGTACTTC
TRBV7-4	TRBJ2-7	-	many	CASSWTTYEQYF	TGTGCCAGCAGCTGGACAACCTACGAGCAGTACTTC
TRBV3-1	TRBJ1-5	-	many	CASSQGTGARHF	TGTGCCAGCAGCCAAGGTACAGGAGCACGACATTTT
TRBV5-1	TRBJ2-1	TRBD1	-	CASSLSTGSHEQFF	TGCGCCAGCAGCTTGTCGACAGGGTCCCATGAGCAGTTCTTC
TRBV12-3/TRBV12-4	TRBJ1-3	-	-	CASSPSMGGNTIYF	TGTGCCAGCAGCCCCTCTATGGGAGGAAACACCATATATTTT
TRBV20-1	TRBJ2-1	TRBD2	few	CSARVAGIYNEQFF	TGCAGTGCTAGAGTAGCGGGGATTTACAATGAGCAGTTCTTC